Here is one TCR beta chain with its context. Its specificity is not known. Evenly divided among several immunoSEQ plates was the genomic DNA of each subset. Each replicate PCR on the sorted subsets used roughly 200 ng DNA (around 30,000 T cell genomes). Per the original methods: As immunoSEQ supplied junction-only sequences (without quality scores), filtering differed. The assay was immunoSEQ multiplex PCR, and TCRdb's table has in-frame clones only and misses some. D and trimming come from the DNA, and the V and J calls and clone size come from that table. The table shows 1,500,000 or so clones, with roughly 95% occurring only once. This entry is derived from a study of shared clonotypes between healthy human individuals. V shed 6 bases and J 0 bases; nucleotides not matched to a gene: 9. Germline loops: CDR1 SGHAT, CDR2 FQNNGV. This CDR3 is 16 amino acids long. Study-wide points: At large depth, rarefaction still showed sorted-subset sequencing to be incomplete.

This rearrangement joins TRBV11-2 to TRBJ2-5; TRBD2 matches at 8 bases. The sample was naive CD4+ T cells sorted from blood. Subset given: CD45RA+ positively selected. The sequence derives from a man aged 25-45 years in good health. The CDR3 is CASRSWLAGHQETQYF. The CDR3 nucleotides are TGTGCCAGCAGAAGCTGGCTAGCGGGCCACCAAGAGACCCAGTACTTC.